What follows describes a single T cell receptor (beta chain). This entry belongs to a study of T-cell reconstitution after alpha-beta-depleted transplantation in children. Unique molecular identifiers tagged the TCRbeta library. TCRdb used MiXCR to reprocess the PCR reads, holding one entry per CDR3 protein. This table has 440,000 or so distinct CDR3 sequences, about 40% appearing once. Germline lookup yields CDR1 SEHNR and CDR2 FQNEAQ (reference sequence). This CDR3 spans 16 amino acids. The junction had 5 bases not matched to a gene; V was cut back by 4 bases and J by 0 bases. V is TRBV7-9 and J is TRBJ2-2; TRBD1 matches 7 bases. This sequence originates from a girl aged 2 to 9 with aplastic anemia, due to receive a stem cell transplant. The specimen comprised PBMCs, sampled before TCRalphabeta/CD19-depleted stem cell transplant. The CDR3 DNA reads TGTGCCAGCAGCTCGGCCGGGACAGCGAACACCGGGGAGCTGTTTTTT. Protein product: CASSSAGTANTGELFF.